This T cell receptor beta chain was profiled in a study of OX40 agonist ivuxolimab in advanced cancers. CDR1 is MGHRA and CDR2 is YSYEKL in the germline V gene. The CDR3 spans 16 residues. The V end was cut by 4 bases, the J end by 2 bases, with 15 bases between. The data were produced by immunoSEQ multiplex PCR, yet TCRdb's version contains in-frame clones alone and is incomplete. The repertoire holds around 19,000 clones, about 70% seen once, with around 30% in the top ten. This material consisted of CD4+ or CD8+ T cells sorted from blood, taken in a trial of the OX40 agonist ivuxolimab. The J gene is TRBJ1-3, the V gene TRBV4-1; no firm D call. The source is an adult with an advanced solid tumor such as melanoma, head and neck, liver or kidney cancer. The CDR3 coding sequence is TGCGCCAGCAGCCCTCAGACTCCGGGAGCTGGAAACACCATATATTTT. Its protein is CASSPQTPGAGNTIYF.